This entry lists 30 T cell receptor beta chains sequenced from one sample in a study of beta chain features in type 1 diabetes. Expressed TCRB transcripts were sequenced because the isolated RNA had all been reverse transcribed beforehand. Sequenced by immunoSEQ multiplex PCR; TCRdb stores in-frame clones only, minus some. This table holds more than 140,000 clones, about a tenth found once. Sequencing was carried out using central memory CD4+ T cells from blood. These TCRs come from a woman aged 40 to 49 in good health.

The V call is TRBV10-1, the J call TRBJ1-1; unclear D gene. The CDR3 spans 13 residues. The V and J ends lost 6 bases and 2 bases respectively, with 10 bases between them. Germline V gives CDR1 WNHNN, CDR2 SYGVQD (reference sequence). The CDR3: CASRTGRNTEAFF. The CDR3 nucleotides read TGCGCCAGCAGGACGGGAAGAAACACTGAAGCTTTCTTT.

This clone appeared a few times. The V and J genes are TRBV7-8 and TRBJ2-5; maybe TRBD1 (6 bases). Trimming removed 4 bases at V and 4 bases at J, with 10 bases between. The V gene's germline CDR1 is SGHVS and CDR2 FQNEAQ. The CDR3 length is 13 residues. As DNA, the CDR3 is TGTGCCAGCAGCTACAGGGTTTCAGAGACCCAGTACTTC. It yields the protein CASSYRVSETQYF. The full variable domain, in which reference TRBV7-8 and TRBJ2-5 provide the parts outside the CDR3, is GAGVSQSPRYKVAKRGQDVALRCDPISGHVSLFWYQQALGQGPEFLTYFQNEAQLDKSGLPSDRFFAERPEGSVSTLKIQRTQQEDSAVYLCASSYRVSETQYFGPGTRLLVL.

CDR3 sequence: CAISGLAARNEQFF. In DNA, the CDR3 is TGTGCCATCAGCGGACTAGCGGCTAGAAATGAGCAGTTCTTC. The gene calls are TRBV10-3 and TRBJ2-1; 10 nucleotides agree with TRBD2. V trimming: 6 bases; J trimming: 7 bases; junction bases outside the gene matches: 6. CDR1 and CDR2 from the germline V gene are ENHRY and SYGVKD. This CDR3 is 14 amino acids long.

This clone was recorded a few times. The V and J genes are TRBV28 and TRBJ2-2, with 7 bases aligning to TRBD1. Losses at the gene ends were 1 base for V and 4 bases for J; bases not matched to a gene: 6. CDR1 and CDR2 (germline): MDHEN, SYDVKM. This CDR3 contains 16 residues. For the CDR3, the DNA is TGTGCCAGCAGTTTATCCGGGACAGCGATCACCGGGGAGCTGTTTTTT. Translation gives CASSLSGTAITGELFF.

The chain recombines TRBV5-1 with TRBJ2-2; no definite D call. V gave up 3 bases and J gave up 0 bases, with 9 bases separating them. CDR3 length: 15 amino acids. Germline V CDR1 and CDR2: SGHRS, YFSETQ. In DNA form, the CDR3 reads TGCGCCAGCAGCTACGAGGTCTCGAACACCGGGGAGCTGTTTTTT. It yields the protein CASSYEVSNTGELFF.

This clone was detected a few times. This chain links TRBV2 with TRBJ2-1, with D uncertain. The CDR3 is 11 residues long. Trimming stripped 3 bases from V and 7 bases from J, with 4 bases between. The germline V gene encodes CDR1 SNHLY and CDR2 FYNNEI. CDR3: CASSDRNEQFF. CDR3 DNA sequence: TGTGCCAGCAGTGATAGAAATGAGCAGTTCTTC.

The CDR3 DNA reads TGCGCCAGCAGCGACGCCGGGACAGGGGGCGCAGGGCGAGCTTTCTTT. Translating gives CASSDAGTGGAGRAFF. This rearrangement joins TRBV5-1 to TRBJ1-1, with 12 bases aligning to TRBD1. There are 16 residues in the CDR3. With 4 bases clipped from V and 10 bases from J, the junction kept 14 bases outside the gene matches. Germline loops: CDR1 SGHRS, CDR2 YFSETQ.

CDR3 sequence: CASSQARWRYGYTF. In DNA, the CDR3 is TGCGCCAGCAGCCAAGCTCGGTGGCGGTATGGCTACACCTTC. The gene calls are TRBV4-1 and TRBJ1-2; no clear D gene. This CDR3 spans 14 amino acids. V was clipped by 1 base and J by 5 bases, with 11 bases between them. CDR1 is MGHRA and CDR2 is YSYEKL in the germline V gene.

The chain combines TRBV9 with TRBJ1-1; a possible D gene is TRBD1 (5 bases). The CDR3 runs 14 residues. Trimming took 4 bases from V and 5 from J, leaving 15 bases between them. Looked up from germline, CDR1 is SGDLS and CDR2 is YYNGEE. CDR3 sequence: CASSPRAAGTEAFF. In DNA form, the CDR3 reads TGTGCCAGCAGCCCCAGGGCCGCGGGGACTGAAGCTTTCTTT.

This chain joins TRBV5-6 and TRBJ2-2; 7 bases line up with TRBD1. V lost 1 base to trimming and J lost 4 bases; unmatched junction nucleotides: 4. Germline CDR1 reads SGHDT; CDR2 reads YYEEEE. CDR3 length: 15 residues. The CDR3 region is CASSLRGPVTGELFF. DNA of the CDR3: TGTGCCAGCAGCTTGAGGGGGCCGGTCACCGGGGAGCTGTTTTTT.

In this sample, this clone turned up a few times. This chain joins TRBV14 and TRBJ2-3, with D perhaps TRBD2 (6 bases). The germline CDR1 and CDR2 sequences are SGHDN and FVKESK. The CDR3 totals 15 residues. The V gene lost 2 bases and the J gene lost 0 bases, with 9 bases spanning the gap. The CDR3 here is CASSQLAFSTDTQYF. The CDR3 region has the DNA TGTGCCAGCAGCCAACTAGCGTTTAGCACAGATACGCAGTATTTT.

DNA for the CDR3: TGTGCCATCAGACCACTTATGGACAGCTATGGCTACACCTTC. Translating gives CAIRPLMDSYGYTF. The gene calls are TRBV10-3 and TRBJ1-2, with D possibly being TRBD1 (6 bases). V was clipped by 6 bases and J by 4 bases, with 15 bases between them. There are 14 residues in the CDR3. Germline-derived CDR1 and CDR2 are ENHRY and SYGVKD.

This clone was counted a few times. This rearrangement joins TRBV27 to TRBJ1-6, with D possibly being TRBD1 (6 bases). Per the germline V gene, CDR1 is MNHEY and CDR2 is SMNVEV (reference sequence). The CDR3 contains 14 residues. Trimming removed 6 bases at V and 9 bases at J, with 15 bases between. The CDR3 DNA reads as TGTGCCAGCAGCTACAGGGTCGGGGTTTCACCCCTCCACTTT. It yields the protein CASSYRVGVSPLHF.

This chain uses TRBV7-6 with TRBJ2-3; D remains ambiguous. Germline V gene sequence: CDR1 SGHVS, CDR2 FNYEAQ. Trimming cost V 2 bases and J 0 bases, with 18 bases left between them. The CDR3 totals 18 residues. CDR3 bases: TGTGCCAGCAGCTTACTTCCTTCCGGTGTACCTAGCACAGATACGCAGTATTTT. Protein: CASSLLPSGVPSTDTQYF. Variable domain in full (rest from reference TRBV7-6 and TRBJ2-3): GAGVSQSPRYKVTKRGQDVALRCDPISGHVSLYWYRQALGQGPEFLTYFNYEAQQDKSGLPNDRFSAERPEGSISTLTIQRTEQRDSAMYRCASSLLPSGVPSTDTQYFGPGTRLTVL.

The rearrangement uses TRBV5-1 and TRBJ1-6, with D perhaps matching TRBD1 (6 bases). V was trimmed by 1 base and J by 8 bases, leaving 10 bases between them. Germline CDR1 reads SGHRS; CDR2 reads YFSETQ. The CDR3 has 14 residues. CDR3 sequence reads: CASSLPYRDSPLHF. For the CDR3, the DNA is TGCGCCAGCAGCTTGCCCTACAGGGATTCACCCCTCCACTTT.

The genes are TRBV19 and TRBJ2-5, with TRBD1 matching over 8 bases. V was pared by 4 bases and J by 0 bases, with 10 bases of the junction left unmatched. This CDR3 is built from 17 residues. Per the germline V gene, CDR1 is LNHDA and CDR2 is SQIVND (reference sequence). CDR3 in amino acids: CASSRAPGQAYQETQYF. DNA of the CDR3: TGTGCCAGTAGTAGGGCTCCGGGACAGGCGTACCAAGAGACCCAGTACTTC.

In its sample, this clone was seen a few times. The V and J genes are TRBV11-2 and TRBJ2-7, with 8 bases fitting TRBD2. This CDR3 spans 16 amino acids. Germline CDR1 and CDR2: SGHAT and FQNNGV. With 1 base clipped from V and 3 bases from J, the junction kept 8 bases outside the gene matches. CDR3 DNA: TGTGCCAGCAGCTTAGGCTTAGCGGGGTCTATCTACGAGCAGTACTTC. Translation: CASSLGLAGSIYEQYF.

The chain carries TRBV18 and TRBJ2-2, with D possibly being TRBD1 (6 bases). The CDR3 runs to 14 residues. The germline V gene encodes CDR1 KGHSH and CDR2 LQKENI. V was shortened by 2 bases and J by 6 bases, with 10 bases between the two germline ends. CDR3 amino acids: CASSPSEGAGELFF. As DNA, the CDR3 is TGTGCCAGCTCACCAAGCGAGGGGGCCGGGGAGCTGTTTTTT.

This clone has a handful of counts. The rearrangement joins TRBV5-1 to TRBJ2-7; TRBD2 is a possible D gene (6 bases). V was clipped by 2 bases and J by 5 bases, with 14 bases between them. Germline lookup yields CDR1 SGHRS and CDR2 YFSETQ. There are 14 residues in the CDR3. This CDR3 is CASSFGQTRDEQYF. The DNA of the CDR3 is TGCGCCAGCAGCTTTGGGCAGACTAGGGACGAGCAGTACTTC.

This clone was observed a few times. The DNA for the CDR3 is TGCAGCGCGCGCTCAGGGGGACTGGGGGAGCAGTACTTC. Its protein is CSARSGGLGEQYF. This chain joins TRBV29-1 and TRBJ2-7, with D maybe TRBD1 (7 bases). Per germline, CDR1 SQVTM and CDR2 ANQGSEA. Trimming removed 7 bases at V and 7 bases at J, with 20 bases between. This CDR3 is built from 13 residues.

This clone is a singleton in its sample. This chain uses TRBV7-2 with TRBJ2-5; D is perhaps TRBD2 (7 bases). There are 14 residues in the CDR3. CDR1 is SGHTA, CDR2 FQGNSA, per germline. V was cut by 5 bases and J by 7 bases, with 17 bases left in between. CDR3 coding DNA: TGTGCCAGCAGCCGTGGCCGGGGGGCAGGGACCCAGTACTTC. Translated: CASSRGRGAGTQYF.

The rearrangement links TRBV7-8 to TRBJ2-1, with D tentatively TRBD1 (6 bases). The CDR3 spans 16 residues. Germline V gives CDR1 SGHVS, CDR2 FQNEAQ. V lost 4 bases to trimming and J lost 2 bases, with 15 bases between them. The CDR3 DNA sequence: TGTGCCAGCAGCTCCCCGGACCGGGACACCTACAATGAGCAGTTCTTC. Translating it yields CASSSPDRDTYNEQFF.

This clone turned up a few times. The gene calls are TRBV6-1 and TRBJ1-6; tentative D call: TRBD1 (6 bases). Trimming removed 2 bases from V and 7 bases from J, with 18 bases in between. Germline V gives CDR1 MNHNS, CDR2 SASEGT. The CDR3 is made up of 17 amino acids. Written as DNA, the CDR3 is TGTGCCAGCAGTGAAAGTTTTACAGGGTCGAAGAATTCACCCCTCCACTTT. It specifies CASSESFTGSKNSPLHF.

This clone was detected a few times. The same CDR3 can be traced to other DNA sequences in this sample. The chain recombines TRBV7-9 with TRBJ1-2; D uncertain. CDR3 length: 12 amino acids. The germline CDR1 and CDR2 sequences are SEHNR and FQNEAQ (reference sequence). Trimming removed 1 base at V and 4 bases at J, with 4 bases between. The CDR3 nucleotides read TGTGCCAGCAGCTTAGACAGCTATGGCTACACCTTC. It encodes CASSLDSYGYTF.

This clone has at least ten counts. The V gene is TRBV11-2, the J gene TRBJ2-4; a possible D gene is TRBD1 (6 bases). V was clipped by 1 base and J by 5 bases, with 6 bases between them. Germline V gives CDR1 SGHAT, CDR2 FQNNGV. The CDR3 length is 13 residues. CDR3 sequence reads: CASSLAGENIQYF. The CDR3 DNA reads TGTGCCAGCAGCTTAGCAGGGGAAAACATTCAGTACTTC. Complete variable domain (other parts from reference TRBV11-2 and TRBJ2-4): EAGVAQSPRYKIIEKRQSVAFWCNPISGHATLYWYQQILGQGPKLLIQFQNNGVVDDSQLPKDRFSAERLKGVDSTLKIQPAKLEDSAVYLCASSLAGENIQYFGAGTRLSVL.

This clone turned up a few times. Germline is not matched at one junction end, which may reflect a read error. The J gene is TRBJ1-2, the V gene TRBV7-7; 9 nucleotides agree with TRBD1. CDR3 length: 16 amino acids. The germline V gene has CDR1 SSHAT and CDR2 FNYEAQ (reference sequence). The CDR3 protein is CASSSIQGAREYGYTF. Here the CDR3 DNA reads TGTGCTAGCAGCTCGATACAGGGGGCGAGGGAATATGGCTACACCTTC.

V and J are TRBV10-2 and TRBJ1-5; D gene uncertain. V lost 4 bases to trimming and J lost 0 bases, with 7 bases between them. In germline, CDR1 is WSHSY, CDR2 SAAADI. This CDR3 is built from 14 residues. The CDR3 DNA follows: TGCGCCAGCAGTGGAGGCTTTAGCAATCAGCCCCAGCATTTT. It specifies CASSGGFSNQPQHF.

This rearrangement joins TRBV19 to TRBJ2-5, with D perhaps TRBD2 (7 bases). Trimming removed 2 bases from V and 2 bases from J, with 15 bases in between. The CDR3 is made up of 16 amino acids. The germline gives CDR1 LNHDA, CDR2 SQIVND (reference sequence). CDR3 loop: CASSIRGGQVQETQYF. CDR3 bases: TGTGCCAGTAGTATAAGGGGGGGACAAGTGCAAGAGACCCAGTACTTC. Looking up the rest from reference TRBV19 and TRBJ2-5 gives the full variable domain: DGGITQSPKYLFRKEGQNVTLSCEQNLNHDAMYWYRQDPGQGLRLIYYSQIVNDFQKGDIAEGYSVSREKKESFPLTVTSAQKNPTAFYLCASSIRGGQVQETQYFGPGTRLLVL.

The chain employs TRBV7-2 and TRBJ1-4, with 9 nucleotides matching TRBD1. Germline V gene lookup returns CDR1 SGHTA and CDR2 FQGNSA. The CDR3 is 16 residues long. The V gene end was trimmed by 5 bases and the J gene end by 2 bases; junction bases not matched to a gene: 6. In nucleotides, the CDR3 is TGTGCCAGCAGCAAAACCGGGACAGGGACTAATGAAAAACTGTTTTTT. Translation: CASSKTGTGTNEKLFF.

J is TRBJ1-2 and V is TRBV18, with no clear D. CDR3 length equals 13 residues. The germline gives CDR1 KGHSH, CDR2 LQKENI. Trimming took 0 bases from V and 9 from J, leaving 11 bases between them. The CDR3 sequence: CASSPPVGESYTF. The CDR3 coding sequence is TGTGCCAGCTCACCACCGGTAGGAGAGAGCTACACCTTC.